This TCR beta chain emerged from a study of radiotherapy plus CTLA-4 blockade in lung cancer. Sequencing was performed with immunoSEQ multiplex PCR; in TCRdb, only in-frame clones are kept and a portion is missing. The sample lists roughly 50,000 clones, about four fifths occurring once. V shed 0 bases and J 6 bases; nucleotides not matched to a gene: 4. CDR1 is SGHTA, CDR2 FQGNSA, per germline. This CDR3 has 15 residues. The clonotype was recovered from a human donor with non-small cell lung cancer whose response to radiotherapy plus ipilimumab could not be evaluated. The chain carries TRBV7-2 and TRBJ2-3, with 9 bases fitting TRBD2. Source: peripheral blood, taken from a patient treated with radiotherapy plus ipilimumab. The CDR3 is CASSLASGSVDTQYF. CDR3 DNA sequence: TGTGCCAGCAGCTTAGCTAGCGGGAGTGTTGATACGCAGTATTTT.